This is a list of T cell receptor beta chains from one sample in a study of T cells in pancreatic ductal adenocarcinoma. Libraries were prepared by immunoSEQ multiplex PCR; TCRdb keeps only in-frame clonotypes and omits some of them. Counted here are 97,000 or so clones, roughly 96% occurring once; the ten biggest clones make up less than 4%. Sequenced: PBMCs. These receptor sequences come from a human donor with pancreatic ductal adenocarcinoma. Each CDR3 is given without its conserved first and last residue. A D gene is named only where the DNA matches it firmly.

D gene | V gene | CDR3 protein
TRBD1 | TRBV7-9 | ASSISGQVYEQY
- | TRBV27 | ASKTQSGPQH
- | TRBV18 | ASSPIGATDYNEQF
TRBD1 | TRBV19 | ASNPGQVGTEAF
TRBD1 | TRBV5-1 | ASSLGGTGGLNEQF
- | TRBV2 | AWGERTEQY
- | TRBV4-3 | ASSQGPVSGELF
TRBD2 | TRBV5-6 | ASSQGLVFEQY
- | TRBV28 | ASSLSGPEAF
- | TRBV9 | ASSPSGWHYEQY
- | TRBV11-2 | ASSLSRTGELF
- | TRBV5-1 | ASSLPLEYEQF
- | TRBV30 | ARGAWRGEAF
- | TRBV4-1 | ASSQAPPGWRGNEQY
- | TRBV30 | AWSLARVFVDEQF
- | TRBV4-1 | ASSPIRGARNTEAF
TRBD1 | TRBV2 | ASSRLGTGGGTDTQY
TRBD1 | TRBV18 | ASSTDRANTQY
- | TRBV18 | ASSPTDYSNQPQH
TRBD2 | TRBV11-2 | ASSPLAGYSYNEQF
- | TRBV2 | ASQSGTYNEQF
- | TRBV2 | ASSLNQPQH
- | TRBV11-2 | ASSPNRGHQETQY
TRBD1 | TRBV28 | ASRPPTNRGTQY
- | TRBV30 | AWSLQLSYEQY
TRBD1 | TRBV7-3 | ASSLSRGQGHEQY
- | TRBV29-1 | SVGTGGNEQF
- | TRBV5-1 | ASSLGQSENGELF
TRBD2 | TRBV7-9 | ASSLGTSGRFGQY
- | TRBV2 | ASQTSTYEQY
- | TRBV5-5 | ASRPGNTEAF
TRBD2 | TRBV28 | ASSSWELAGGPGELF
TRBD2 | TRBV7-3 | ASSPRSGGMGTGELF
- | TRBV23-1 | ASQHHSPLH
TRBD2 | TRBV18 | ASSPGTSGSSEQY
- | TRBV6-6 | ASSYSGADTEAF
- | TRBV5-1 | ASSLRGGQETQY
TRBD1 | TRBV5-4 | ASSLEGRGQADTQY
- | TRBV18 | ASSPRGGGGTDTQY
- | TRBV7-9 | ASSFAGAGEQF
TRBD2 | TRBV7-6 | ASSTHSGSTYNEQF
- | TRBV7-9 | ASSFIVNTEAF
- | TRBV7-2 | ASSRTENTEAF
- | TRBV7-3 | ASSFSTGNEKLF
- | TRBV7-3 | ASSYGGRSTDTQY
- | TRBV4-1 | ASSPIHTSGNTIY
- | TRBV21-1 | ASSCGRKGQETQY
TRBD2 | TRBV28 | ASSPQRLADEQF
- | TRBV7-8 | ASSDSPGLSYEQY
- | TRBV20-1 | SAKWGRSH
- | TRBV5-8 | ASSFQTSTDTQY
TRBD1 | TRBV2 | ASSGRTGEHYGYT
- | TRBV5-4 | ASGGGSTTGELF
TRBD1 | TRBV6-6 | ASSNDGQGTF
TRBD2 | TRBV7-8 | ASGTPNSYEQY